This is a list of T cell receptor beta chains from one sample in a study of OX40 agonist ivuxolimab in advanced cancers. Generated by immunoSEQ multiplex PCR, the TCRdb table keeps only in-frame clones and is missing some. The repertoire holds some 100,000 clones, with roughly 80% as singletons. The specimen was CD4+ or CD8+ T cells sorted from blood, collected in a trial of the OX40 agonist ivuxolimab. The source of these receptors is an adult with an advanced solid tumor such as melanoma, head and neck, liver or kidney cancer. The CDR3 runs from the conserved cysteine through the conserved F or W.

TRBV11-2	TRBJ2-2	CASVPVNTGELFF
TRBV4-2	TRBJ1-3	CASSQSGSSSGNTIYF
TRBV7-3	TRBJ2-6	CASSLTGTGFSGANVLTF
TRBV28	NA	CASSSGFGSYEQYF
TRBV18	TRBJ2-5	CASSSTGFQETQYF
TRBV28	TRBJ2-7	CASYNLRGGSPYEQYF
TRBV10-2	TRBJ2-5	CASSESSKQETQYF
TRBV2	TRBJ1-3	CASSAQGNTIYF
TRBV7-2	TRBJ1-2	CASRPRDSLTYGYTF
TRBV7-9	TRBJ2-3	CASSRLPSGVTDTQYF
TRBV19	TRBJ1-2	CASSYWGGTLNYGYTF
TRBV29-1	TRBJ1-1	CSVGFTGGRAEAFF
TRBV4-1	TRBJ1-5	CASSQGPAWPQHF
TRBV5-5	TRBJ1-5	CASSLDGGGSQPQHF